These T cell receptor beta chains were read from a single sample in a study of blood T cells in healthy people across ages. TCRdb recomputed calls from the 5' RACE reads with MiXCR, one row per CDR3 protein. The data show 700,000 or so distinct CDR3 sequences, with roughly two fifths seen just once and around 30% held by the top ten. Sample: blood. The receptors come from a man older than 75 in good health. CDR3s include the opening cysteine and the closing phenylalanine or tryptophan. Each record gives: J gene, D gene, clone size, V gene, CDR3 protein, CDR3 DNA. D genes are given only for firm matches. Clone size is not always given. Where it is, it says once, few, many or a class for expanded clones.

>TRBJ2-1|-|-|TRBV7-3
CASSLTVSPYNEQFF
TGTGCCAGCAGCTTAACGGTCAGCCCCTACAATGAGCAGTTCTTC
>TRBJ2-5|TRBD2|few|TRBV5-6
CASSLTGGAGETQYF
TGTGCCAGCAGCTTGACCGGGGGGGCCGGCGAGACCCAGTACTTC
>TRBJ2-1|-|-|TRBV20-1
CSASDPSPFNEQFF
TGCAGTGCTAGCGACCCGTCCCCCTTCAATGAGCAGTTCTTC
>TRBJ2-7|-|-|TRBV27
CASSPNPAGAQFEQYF
TGTGCCAGCAGTCCTAACCCGGCAGGGGCTCAGTTCGAGCAGTACTTC
>TRBJ1-6|-|-|TRBV4-3
CASSLRPDPRLSPLHF
TGCGCCAGCAGCCTAAGACCTGATCCTAGACTATCACCCCTCCACTTT
>TRBJ1-5|TRBD1|-|TRBV27
CASSLSPAGTGKQPQHF
TGTGCCAGCAGTTTATCCCCTGCCGGGACAGGGAAACAGCCCCAGCATTTT
>TRBJ2-5|TRBD1|-|TRBV6-5
CASSYLDRGRETQYF
TGTGCCAGCAGTTACTTGGACAGGGGGCGAGAGACCCAGTACTTC
>TRBJ2-1|TRBD1|few|TRBV20-1
CSAPKPGQYNEQFF
TGCAGTGCCCCAAAACCGGGACAGTACAATGAGCAGTTCTTC
>TRBJ2-1|TRBD2|-|TRBV28
CASSLRRGGLHEQFF
TGTGCCAGCAGTTTAAGGCGGGGGGGCCTACATGAGCAGTTCTTC
>TRBJ2-1|-|few|TRBV6-5
CASSSGQSYNEQFF
TGTGCCAGCAGTAGTGGACAGTCCTACAATGAGCAGTTCTTC
>TRBJ2-5|-|many|TRBV19
CASSMGRRETQYF
TGTGCCAGTAGTATGGGGCGGCGGGAGACCCAGTACTTC
>TRBJ2-3|-|few|TRBV5-1
CASSPSPGITDTQYF
TGCGCCAGCAGCCCTTCTCCGGGCATCACAGATACGCAGTATTTT
>TRBJ1-2|-|few|TRBV28
CASSLPLGDHYGYTF
TGTGCCAGCAGCCTTCCCCTGGGAGACCACTATGGCTACACCTTC
>TRBJ2-3|-|few|TRBV7-2
CASSLDLGGSSTTDTQYF
TGTGCCAGCAGCTTAGACCTTGGAGGGAGCTCTACCACAGATACGCAGTATTTT
>TRBJ2-7|TRBD2|-|TRBV14
CTSRPIAGAADNEQYF
TGTACCAGCAGACCAATAGCGGGAGCAGCGGACAATGAGCAGTACTTC
>TRBJ2-5|-|-|TRBV7-2
CASSRGGAAGETQYF
TGTGCCAGCAGCCGAGGGGGGGCGGCTGGGGAGACCCAGTACTTC
>TRBJ1-2|-|-|TRBV11-2
CASSNRTGNYGYTF
TGTGCCAGCAGCAACCGGACGGGGAACTATGGCTACACCTTC
>TRBJ2-7|TRBD2|few|TRBV20-1
CSAFPQVAGGQTYEQYF
TGCAGTGCTTTTCCCCAAGTAGCGGGGGGCCAGACCTACGAGCAGTACTTC
>TRBJ2-1|TRBD2|-|TRBV9
CASSVGASGGRYNEQFF
TGTGCCAGCAGCGTAGGGGCTAGCGGGGGGCGATACAATGAGCAGTTCTTC
>TRBJ2-1|-|-|TRBV5-5
CASSLSPGTPFHEQFF
TGTGCCAGCAGCTTGTCCCCCGGGACACCCTTTCATGAGCAGTTCTTC
>TRBJ2-5|-|-|TRBV20-1
CSAGLGETQYF
TGCAGTGCTGGACTGGGAGAGACCCAGTACTTC
>TRBJ2-1|TRBD1|-|TRBV9
CASGGPGQQYNEQFF
TGTGCCAGCGGGGGACCGGGACAGCAATACAATGAGCAGTTCTTC
>TRBJ2-7|-|-|TRBV6-6
CASSPGLNREAFYEQYF
TGTGCCAGCAGCCCCGGACTGAACAGGGAGGCCTTCTATGAGCAGTACTTC
>TRBJ2-2|TRBD2|once|TRBV9
CASSGARLAGGEKTGELFF
TGTGCCAGCAGCGGCGCTCGACTAGCGGGAGGTGAAAAGACCGGGGAGCTGTTTTTT
>TRBJ1-1|-|few|TRBV4-2
CASSQEPNLNTEAFF
TGTGCCAGCAGCCAAGAACCGAACTTGAACACTGAAGCTTTCTTT
>TRBJ2-1|TRBD2|few|TRBV5-1
CASSLYPSTSGGYEQFF
TGCGCCAGCAGCTTGTACCCCTCAACTAGCGGGGGCTATGAGCAGTTCTTC
>TRBJ1-2|-|-|TRBV7-2
CASSLANRGYTF
TGTGCCAGCAGCTTAGCGAATCGTGGCTACACCTTC
>TRBJ2-7|TRBD1|-|TRBV7-9
CASSPRQGAKYEQYF
TGTGCCAGCAGCCCACGACAGGGGGCAAAGTACGAGCAGTACTTC
>TRBJ1-1|-|-|TRBV14
CASSQDRPGVNTEAFF
TGTGCCAGCAGCCAAGATCGTCCGGGGGTGAACACTGAAGCTTTCTTT
>TRBJ2-7|-|-|TRBV7-2
CASSPRLGELPYEQYF
TGTGCCAGCAGCCCTCGCCTGGGCGAGCTACCCTACGAGCAGTACTTC
>TRBJ2-7|-|many|TRBV7-9
CASSNADGDGEQYF
TGTGCCAGCAGCAACGCCGACGGGGATGGTGAGCAGTACTTC
>TRBJ2-5|-|-|TRBV29-1
CSVEEASGATQYF
TGCAGCGTTGAAGAGGCTTCGGGGGCGACCCAGTACTTC
>TRBJ1-2|-|-|TRBV7-8
CASSLSGARNGYTF
TGTGCCAGCAGCTTATCCGGGGCCCGCAATGGCTACACCTTC
>TRBJ2-5|TRBD1|few|TRBV2
CASSTLRQGGETQYF
TGTGCCAGCAGTACCCTCCGACAGGGGGGAGAGACCCAGTACTTC
>TRBJ2-5|TRBD2|many|TRBV7-2
CASSQGLAGNQETQYF
TGTGCCAGCAGCCAAGGACTAGCGGGGAACCAAGAGACCCAGTACTTC
>TRBJ1-5|TRBD1|few|TRBV7-2
CASRGQGGNQPQHF
TGTGCCAGCCGGGGACAGGGAGGAAATCAGCCCCAGCATTTT
>TRBJ2-6|TRBD1|-|TRBV7-9
CASRRQGAGANVLTF
TGTGCCAGCAGGAGACAGGGGGCTGGGGCCAACGTCCTGACTTTC
>TRBJ1-4|-|-|TRBV4-2
CASSRATGTLGGKLFF
TGTGCCAGCAGCCGAGCGACGGGGACCTTGGGGGGAAAACTGTTTTTT
>TRBJ2-1|TRBD2|-|TRBV7-9
CASISSGVYNEQFF
TGTGCCAGCATCAGTAGCGGGGTTTACAATGAGCAGTTCTTC
>TRBJ2-5|-|-|TRBV6-5
CASSPRGVRGETQYF
TGTGCCAGCAGCCCCCGGGGCGTTAGGGGGGAGACCCAGTACTTC
>TRBJ2-4|-|-|TRBV12-3/TRBV12-4
CASAGDRDIQYF
TGTGCCAGCGCTGGAGACAGAGACATTCAGTACTTC
>TRBJ2-3|-|-|TRBV12-3/TRBV12-4
CASSLGETAYTQYF
TGTGCCAGCAGTTTAGGCGAGACAGCATATACGCAGTATTTT